Given below is one T cell receptor beta chain in context. Its antigen remains unidentified. The libraries were made with immunoSEQ version 4 in survey mode. Generated by immunoSEQ multiplex PCR, the TCRdb table keeps only in-frame clones and is missing some. Seen here are some 32,000 clones, approximately 85% observed once, and the top ten hold roughly 18%. The record originates from a study of persistence of HIV-infected CD4 T cells. Overlapping HIV-1 Gag 15-mer peptides at 0.8 to 1 ug per peptide per mL were used. Memory cells lacking CD40L and CD69 with high CD45RO were sorted. This CDR3 spans 13 amino acids. The V gene lost 7 bases and the J gene lost 5 bases, with 15 bases spanning the gap. Germline V gene lookup returns CDR1 GTSNPN and CDR2 SVGIG (reference sequence).

This receptor was identified in an adult woman with HIV who was CMV-seropositive. The rearrangement links TRBV30 to TRBJ2-1; D gene ambiguous. The sample here was CD4+ T cells sorted from PBMCs after roughly 18-hour stimulation, taken from a patient who received antiretroviral therapy. The DNA for the CDR3 is TGTGCCTACTTAAGGGATTCCGACAATGAGCAGTTCTTC. It translates to CAYLRDSDNEQFF.